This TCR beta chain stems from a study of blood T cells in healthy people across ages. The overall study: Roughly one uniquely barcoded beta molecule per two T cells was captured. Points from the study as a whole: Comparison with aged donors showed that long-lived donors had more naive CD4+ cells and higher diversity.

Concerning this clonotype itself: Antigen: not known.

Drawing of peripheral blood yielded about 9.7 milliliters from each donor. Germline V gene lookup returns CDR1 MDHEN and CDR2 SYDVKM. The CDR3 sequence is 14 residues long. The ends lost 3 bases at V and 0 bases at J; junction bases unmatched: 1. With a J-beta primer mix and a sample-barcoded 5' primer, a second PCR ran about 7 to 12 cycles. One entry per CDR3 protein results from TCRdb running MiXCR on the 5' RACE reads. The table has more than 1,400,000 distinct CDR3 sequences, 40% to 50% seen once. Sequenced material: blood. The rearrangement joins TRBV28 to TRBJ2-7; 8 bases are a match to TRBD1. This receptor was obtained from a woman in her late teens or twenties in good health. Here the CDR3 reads CASSFDRGSYEQYF. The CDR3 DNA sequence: TGTGCCAGCAGTTTCGACAGGGGCTCCTACGAGCAGTACTTC.